This T cell receptor (beta chain) was sequenced during a study of PD-L1 blockade in urothelial cancer. In the study overall: Patients' atezolizumab regimen, 1,200 mg intravenously every 3 weeks, began in the mid-2010s. Male sex and bladder-origin urothelial cancer were recorded for about 85% of the roughly 30 patients. At 3 weeks after treatment start (second dose) and again at 6 weeks, blood was analyzed. The study's findings and limits: Lower than median blood TCR clonality before treatment predicted better survival.

Profiling relied on immunoSEQ multiplex PCR, and the TCRdb table lists in-frame clones only, not all of them. The table lists roughly 30,000 clones, around 84% of them singletons. The CDR3 has 12 amino acids. The germline V gene encodes CDR1 WNHNN and CDR2 SYGVQD (reference sequence). With 3 bases removed from V and 5 bases from J, the gap between germline ends came to 8 bases. As for this clone: The antigen remains undetermined.

The sample in question was PBMCs, obtained around atezolizumab (anti-PD-L1) treatment. The receptor was isolated from a man aged 50 to 60 with urothelial cancer. This chain joins TRBV10-1 and TRBJ2-7; a weak D match, TRBD2 (5 bases). CDR3 sequence: CASSDGVHEQYF. In nucleotides, the CDR3 is TGCGCCAGCAGTGACGGGGTCCACGAGCAGTACTTC.